Listed here are 19 T cell receptor beta chains from one sample, sequenced in a study of graft-versus-host responses after intestinal transplantation. These receptors are not linked to any known antigen. The method was immunoSEQ multiplex PCR; TCRdb's version includes in-frame clones alone and lacks a portion of them. The table lists around 120,000 clones, roughly 96% of them singletons. Specimen: unstimulated CD8+ T cells sorted from spleen or lymph node cells, collected before intestinal transplant. The receptors shown here come from a human donor who received an intestinal transplant.

The V call is TRBV9, the J call TRBJ2-5; D perhaps matches TRBD1 (6 bases). There are 15 residues in the CDR3. Germline CDR1 is SGDLS and CDR2 is YYNGEE. V shed 3 bases and J shed 6 bases, with 18 bases lying between them. The DNA of the CDR3 is TGTGCCAGCAGCGCCCAACAGGGACCACAACAGACCCAGTACTTC. This sequence encodes CASSAQQGPQQTQYF.

The J gene is TRBJ1-2, the V gene TRBV4-3; D remains ambiguous. There are 14 residues in the CDR3. V shed 2 bases and J shed 0 bases, with 7 bases lying between them. Germline CDR1 reads LGHNA; CDR2 reads YSLEER. CDR3 sequence: CASSQLISNYGYTF. Written as DNA, the CDR3 is TGCGCCAGCAGCCAACTTATATCTAACTATGGCTACACCTTC.

The chain recombines TRBV19 with TRBJ2-7, with a possible D match to TRBD1 (6 bases). V was clipped by 6 bases and J by 0 bases, with 15 bases between them. CDR3 length equals 15 residues. Germline V gene data show CDR1 as LNHDA and CDR2 as SQIVND (reference sequence). DNA of the CDR3: TGTGCCAGTAGGTACAGGGATGGGGGCTCCTACGAGCAGTACTTC. It is translated as CASRYRDGGSYEQYF.

This clone was seen just once. The gene calls are TRBV9 and TRBJ2-2; 14 nucleotides agree with TRBD2. V gave up 3 bases and J gave up 6 bases; unmatched junction bases: 1. The CDR3 consists of 15 residues. CDR1 is SGDLS and CDR2 is YYNGEE in the germline V gene. DNA for the CDR3: TGTGCCAGCAGCGAGGGACTAGCGGGAGCCGGGGAGCTGTTTTTT. Its protein is CASSEGLAGAGELFF.

The CDR3 sequence is CASSGLAGVGEQYF. CDR3 nucleotide sequence: TGTGCCAGCAGCGGATTAGCGGGAGTCGGCGAGCAGTACTTC. The chain employs TRBV25-1 and TRBJ2-7; 9 nucleotides line up with TRBD2. The V gene's germline CDR1 is MGHDK and CDR2 SYGVNS. The CDR3 extends over 14 amino acids. Trimming at V came to 6 bases and at J to 6 bases, leaving 9 bases not matched to a gene.

The V and J genes are TRBV4-3 and TRBJ2-7, with D perhaps being TRBD1 or TRBD2 (5 bases each). V was pared by 1 base and J by 2 bases, with 15 bases between. The CDR3 is 16 residues long. The V gene's germline CDR1 is LGHNA and CDR2 YSLEER. The CDR3 loop is CASSQGSPGTPYEQYF. The CDR3 region has the DNA TGCGCCAGCAGCCAAGGGTCCCCCGGGACCCCCTACGAGCAGTACTTC.

This chain connects TRBV7-6 to TRBJ2-2; weak D call: TRBD1 (5 bases). The germline V gene has CDR1 SGHVS and CDR2 FNYEAQ. V was trimmed by 5 bases and J by 1 base, leaving 14 bases between them. The CDR3 is 16 residues long. In nucleotides, the CDR3 is TGTGCCAGCAGCCCTGCTGGGGCAGGGAACACCGGGGAGCTGTTTTTT. Translated, it gives CASSPAGAGNTGELFF. The whole variable domain, remainder taken from reference TRBV7-6 and TRBJ2-2, is GAGVSQSPRYKVTKRGQDVALRCDPISGHVSLYWYRQALGQGPEFLTYFNYEAQQDKSGLPNDRFSAERPEGSISTLTIQRTEQRDSAMYRCASSPAGAGNTGELFFGEGSRLTVL.

The chain joins TRBV4-1 to TRBJ2-1, with TRBD2 matching over 12 bases. V lost 0 bases and J lost 5; bases outside the gene matches: 8. The CDR3 extends over 18 amino acids. CDR1 and CDR2 from the germline V gene are MGHRA and YSYEKL. CDR3 in DNA: TGCGCCAGCAGCCAAGACCCCCCCGGACTAGCGGGGAACAATGAGCAGTTCTTC. This codes for CASSQDPPGLAGNNEQFF.

The chain carries TRBV7-2 and TRBJ1-5; D gene ambiguous. The V and J ends lost 0 bases and 7 bases respectively, with 16 bases between them. Germline values: CDR1 SGHTA, CDR2 FQGNSA. The CDR3 spans 16 residues. The CDR3 nucleotides read TGTGCCAGCAGCTTAGCGCCTCCACGGTACGACCAGCCCCAGCATTTT. Its protein is CASSLAPPRYDQPQHF.

The genes are TRBV4-2 and TRBJ2-7; 10 nucleotides agree with TRBD1. J was trimmed by 4 bases and V by 0 bases; bases with no gene match: 6. The CDR3 extends over 16 amino acids. The germline gives CDR1 LGHNA, CDR2 YNFKEQ. The CDR3 loop is CASSQEDRGRNYEQYF. DNA of the CDR3: TGTGCCAGCAGCCAAGAAGACAGGGGGCGCAATTACGAGCAGTACTTC.

The gene calls are TRBV6-6 and TRBJ2-7; tentatively, D is TRBD1 or TRBD2 (6 bases each). V was clipped by 7 bases and J by 3 bases, with 16 bases between them. Germline V gene lookup returns CDR1 MNHNY and CDR2 SVGAGI (reference sequence). The CDR3 contains 14 residues. As DNA, the CDR3 is TGTGCCAGCACCCAAGGGGGGTACTTCTACGAGCAGTACTTC. This codes for CASTQGGYFYEQYF.

The chain is built from TRBV6-5 and TRBJ1-1; D remains ambiguous. Germline V gives CDR1 MNHEY, CDR2 SVGAGI. The V end was cut by 0 bases, the J end by 5 bases, with 10 bases between. The CDR3 contains 14 residues. DNA for the CDR3: TGTGCCAGCAGTTACTCGAACGGGCCTACTGAAGCTTTCTTT. It yields the protein CASSYSNGPTEAFF.

The chain uses TRBV28 and TRBJ1-4, with TRBD1 matching 7 bases. CDR1 is MDHEN, CDR2 SYDVKM, per germline. The CDR3 runs to 16 residues. Trimming at V came to 5 bases and at J to 2 bases, leaving 8 bases not matched to a gene. CDR3 sequence (DNA): TGTGCCAGCAGTATAGAACAGGGGAGGACTAATGAAAAACTGTTTTTT. It yields the protein CASSIEQGRTNEKLFF.

The chain uses TRBV30 and TRBJ2-1, with 9 bases lining up with TRBD2. Germline trimming cut 1 base from V and 6 bases from J; bases unmatched to any gene: 7. Germline CDR1 reads GTSNPN; CDR2 reads SVGIG (reference sequence). CDR3 length: 15 amino acids. DNA for the CDR3: TGTGCCTGGAGTGGGGCTGGCGGGAGGGGCAATGAGCAGTTCTTC. This encodes CAWSGAGGRGNEQFF.

The CDR3 DNA reads as TGCGCCAGCAGCCAAGATCGAGCGACAGGGGGTGAGCAGTACTTC. It encodes CASSQDRATGGEQYF. This chain connects TRBV4-3 to TRBJ2-7; TRBD1 agrees at 9 bases. The CDR3 has 15 amino acids. Germline V gene sequence: CDR1 LGHNA, CDR2 YSLEER. V was clipped by 0 bases and J by 7 bases; unmatched bases: 7.

To note about this clone: At the DNA level, this CDR3 is encoded by other sequences in the same sample as well. V and J are TRBV28 and TRBJ2-1; 11 positions match TRBD2. The CDR3 is made up of 18 amino acids. The V gene's germline CDR1 is MDHEN and CDR2 SYDVKM. Trimming took 6 bases from V and 9 from J; bases not matched to a gene: 19. The CDR3 reads CASSPIQTDSGRVGEQFF. CDR3 in DNA: TGTGCCAGCAGCCCTATCCAGACCGATAGCGGGAGGGTAGGTGAGCAGTTCTTC.

The chain uses TRBV28 and TRBJ2-5; tentative D call: TRBD2 (6 bases). Trimming cost V 6 bases and J 2 bases, with 13 bases left between them. The CDR3 totals 14 residues. Germline CDR1 reads MDHEN; CDR2 reads SYDVKM. The CDR3 sequence: CASRLGGVQETQYF. DNA of the CDR3: TGTGCCAGCAGATTGGGGGGAGTGCAAGAGACCCAGTACTTC.

The V call is TRBV27, the J call TRBJ2-1; 9 bases match TRBD1. Germline V CDR1 and CDR2: MNHEY, SMNVEV (reference sequence). The trim removed 0 bases at V and 4 bases at J, leaving 7 bases unmatched. The CDR3 totals 17 residues. The CDR3 reads CASSLSKGTGIYNEQFF. CDR3 nucleotides: TGTGCCAGCAGTTTATCGAAGGGGACAGGGATTTACAATGAGCAGTTCTTC.

This clone was seen once. The chain joins TRBV9 to TRBJ1-2; D gene unclear. V was shortened by 3 bases and J by 7 bases, with 10 bases between the two germline ends. Looked up from germline, CDR1 is SGDLS and CDR2 is YYNGEE. The CDR3 is 12 amino acids. The CDR3 nucleotides are TGTGCCAGCAGCGATAGGGTTCGTGGCTACACCTTC. It specifies CASSDRVRGYTF.